This T cell receptor beta chain was found in a study of T cell changes during pregnancy in multiple sclerosis. There are 16 residues in the CDR3. V was clipped by 2 bases and J by 7 bases; unmatched bases: 10. CDR1 and CDR2 from the germline V gene are KGHSY and FQNENV. Generated by immunoSEQ multiplex PCR, the TCRdb table keeps only in-frame clones and is missing some. Of tens of thousands of clones listed, 86% were seen once; the top ten hold more than 10%. The chain uses TRBV16 and TRBJ2-7, with 11 bases identical to TRBD1. This clonotype originated in a female donor in good health, enrolled as a control in a pregnancy study. This sample comprised CD8+ T cells from peripheral blood mononuclear cells, obtained in the first trimester of pregnancy. CDR3 nucleotide sequence: TGTGCCAGCAGCCAAAGGCTGGACAGGGGGCCTGGGGAGCAGTACTTC. It translates to CASSQRLDRGPGEQYF.